This T cell receptor (beta chain) is from a study of T cells of healthy individuals. This CDR3 comprises 15 residues. Per germline, CDR1 MGHRA and CDR2 YSYEKL. Deletions cut 1 base from V and 7 bases from J, with 14 bases between. One entry per CDR3 protein, called by TCRdb with MiXCR from the 5' RACE reads. The table has around 63,000 distinct CDR3 sequences, roughly 16% seen once. This TCR was recovered from a human donor in good health. The V and J genes are TRBV4-1 and TRBJ2-1; tentative D call: TRBD1 (6 bases). As DNA, the CDR3 is TGCGCCAGCAGCCAAGGACAGGTCTTAGGGAATGAGCAGTTCTTC. Translated: CASSQGQVLGNEQFF.